One T cell receptor (beta chain) is described in this entry. It was with a sample-barcoded 5' primer and a J-beta primer mix that a second PCR of about 7 to 12 cycles was run. TCRdb reprocessed the 5' RACE reads with MiXCR, giving one entry per CDR3 protein. The data contain approximately 1.5 million distinct CDR3 sequences, approximately 32% of them singletons. The data were taken from a study of blood T cells in healthy people across ages. CDR1 is MDHEN and CDR2 is SYDVKM in the germline V gene. There are 15 residues in the CDR3. V lost 7 bases and J lost 1, with 17 bases in between. The TCR originated in a woman aged 25 to 39 in good health. The rearrangement uses TRBV28 and TRBJ2-7, with D perhaps TRBD2 (6 bases). Sequencing was done on a sample of blood. The CDR3 DNA reads TGTGCCAGCACCGTGGGGGGAGTAGTTTCCTACGAGCAGTACTTC. It codes for CASTVGGVVSYEQYF.